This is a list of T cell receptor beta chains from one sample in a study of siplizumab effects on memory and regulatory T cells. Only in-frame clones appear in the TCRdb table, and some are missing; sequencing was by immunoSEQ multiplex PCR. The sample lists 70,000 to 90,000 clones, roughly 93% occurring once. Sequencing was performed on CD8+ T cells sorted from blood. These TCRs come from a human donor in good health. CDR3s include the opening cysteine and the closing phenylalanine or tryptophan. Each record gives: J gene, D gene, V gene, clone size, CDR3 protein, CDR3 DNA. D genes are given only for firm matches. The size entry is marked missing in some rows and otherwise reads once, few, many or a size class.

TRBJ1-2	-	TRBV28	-	CASSLGIGYGYTF	TGTGCCAGCAGTTTAGGGATTGGATATGGCTACACCTTC
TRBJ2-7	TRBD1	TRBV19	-	CASSAGTGGGYEQYF	TGTGCCAGTAGTGCAGGGACAGGGGGCGGCTACGAGCAGTACTTC
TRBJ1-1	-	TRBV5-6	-	CASSGGGMLNTEAFF	TGTGCCAGCAGCGGGGGAGGGATGCTGAACACTGAAGCTTTCTTT
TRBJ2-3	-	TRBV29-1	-	CSVELDPTDTQYF	TGCAGCGTTGAATTAGACCCCACAGATACGCAGTATTTT
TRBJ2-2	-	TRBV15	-	CATSRVNRVVDGELFF	TGTGCCACCAGCAGAGTAAATCGGGTGGTAGATGGGGAGCTGTTTTTT
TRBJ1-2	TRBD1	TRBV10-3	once	CAISENWTGGAVNYGYTF	TGTGCCATCAGTGAGAACTGGACAGGGGGCGCGGTCAACTATGGCTACACCTTC
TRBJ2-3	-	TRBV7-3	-	CASSLGSATTDTQYF	TGTGCCAGCAGCTTGGGTAGCGCGACCACAGATACGCAGTATTTT
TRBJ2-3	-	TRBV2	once	CATPDTEAGTDTQYF	TGTGCCACCCCCGATACAGAGGCGGGCACAGATACGCAGTATTTT
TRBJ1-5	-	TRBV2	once	CASSDIREWGNQPQHF	TGTGCCAGCAGTGATATAAGGGAATGGGGCAATCAGCCCCAGCATTTT
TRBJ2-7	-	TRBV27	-	CASSSQSSYEQYF	TGTGCCAGCAGTTCACAGAGCTCCTACGAGCAGTACTTC
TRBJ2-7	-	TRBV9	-	CASSVAGSYEQYF	TGTGCCAGCAGCGTAGCGGGGTCCTACGAGCAGTACTTC
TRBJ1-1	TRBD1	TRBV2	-	CASSPTGDPEAFF	TGTGCCAGCAGTCCAACAGGGGACCCTGAAGCTTTCTTT
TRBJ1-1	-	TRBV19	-	CASSIGRGLGAFF	TGTGCCAGTAGTATAGGGCGGGGATTGGGTGCTTTCTTT
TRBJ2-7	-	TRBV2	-	CASSEEGISYEQYF	TGTGCCAGCAGTGAAGAAGGAATCTCCTACGAGCAGTACTTC
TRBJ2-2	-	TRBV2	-	CASSAPPSSRTGELFF	TGTGCCAGCAGTGCTCCCCCGTCCAGTCGGACCGGGGAGCTGTTTTTT
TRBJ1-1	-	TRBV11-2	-	CASSVDWREAFF	TGTGCCAGCAGCGTCGATTGGCGAGAAGCTTTCTTT
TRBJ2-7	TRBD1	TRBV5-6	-	CASSVGQGLEQYF	TGTGCCAGCAGCGTGGGACAGGGCCTCGAGCAGTACTTC
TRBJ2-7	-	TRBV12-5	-	CASTASYEQYF	TGTGCTAGTACCGCATCCTACGAGCAGTACTTC
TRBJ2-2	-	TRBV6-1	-	CASSEMAENTGELFF	TGTGCCAGCAGTGAAATGGCAGAGAACACCGGGGAGCTGTTTTTT
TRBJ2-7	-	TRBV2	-	CASSWGPPSYEQYF	TGTGCCAGCAGTTGGGGGCCGCCCTCCTACGAGCAGTACTTC
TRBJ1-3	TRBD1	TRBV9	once	CASGGQGSGNTIYF	TGTGCCAGCGGAGGACAGGGCTCTGGAAACACCATATATTTT
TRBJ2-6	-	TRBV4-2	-	CASSHMSSGANVLTF	TGTGCCAGCAGCCACATGAGCTCTGGGGCCAACGTCCTGACTTTC